The source of this T cell receptor (beta chain) is a study of T-cell memory formation after mild COVID-19. MiXCR, run by TCRdb on the 5' RACE reads, gives a single entry per CDR3 protein. The sample comprises approximately 350,000 distinct CDR3 sequences, 10% to 15% of which are singletons, and about 22% rests with the top ten. The specimen sequenced was PBMCs or a T cell subset sorted from them (not recorded which). This receptor was taken from a man aged 18 to 30 who had mild COVID-19 (a few samples of this study predate the infection). Cell type and time point are not known.

The CDR3, as DNA: TGTGCCAGCAGTTATTGGGGGGACAGGAACACTGAAGCTTTCTTT. Translated, it gives CASSYWGDRNTEAFF. V gene TRBV6-5 combines with J gene TRBJ1-1; 7 bases map to TRBD1. After removal of 3 bases from V and 1 base from J, the junction contained 5 bases not matched to a gene. In germline, CDR1 is MNHEY, CDR2 SVGAGI. This CDR3 contains 15 residues.